Sequencing of this TCR beta chain was carried out in a study of cytomegalovirus exposure and HLA in healthy donors. As for the donors, each was a healthy bone marrow donor. In the PCR, 60 Vbeta and 13 Jbeta primers were used. Assay: immunoSEQ multiplex PCR; the TCRdb copy retains only in-frame clones and omits some. Among 160,000 or so clones listed, around 72% were seen once. Germline V gene sequence: CDR1 SQVTM, CDR2 ANQGSEA. V was cut by 4 bases and J by 7 bases, with 7 bases left in between. CDR3 length: 10 amino acids. This clone was counted at least ten times. Its specificity is not known. General study points: Published work reported that the classifier diagnosed cytomegalovirus status with high specificity and sensitivity. Presence/absence analyses took donor sequencing depth as roughly uniform. There were 164 TCR beta chains listed as cytomegalovirus-associated.

The clonotype originates from a woman aged 40-49 years in good health and CMV-seropositive. This chain joins TRBV29-1 and TRBJ1-1; D unclear. Sample: PBMCs. The DNA of the CDR3 is TGCAGCGTTGCACAGATTGAAGCTTTCTTT. The encoded protein is CSVAQIEAFF.